Below are 18 T cell receptor beta chains sequenced from a single sample in a study of Ad26.COV2.S vaccination and SARS-CoV-2 variants. Measured with immunoSEQ multiplex PCR; TCRdb has only the in-frame clones, and not every one. This table has about 680,000 clones, roughly 90% appearing once. Treatment here: roughly 18 received Ad26.COV2.S at low or high dose, single or two shots; about 5 received placebo; per-sample allocation not given. Sampling was done on day 63 after the first vaccine or placebo injection. Sequencing was performed on peripheral blood, taken in a trial of Ad26.COV2.S vaccine versus placebo. These receptors were obtained from a person between 18 and 65 years old who received the Ad26.COV2.S COVID-19 vaccine or a placebo.

Remarks on this clone: The sample holds other DNA sequences that translate to the same CDR3. This chain connects TRBV5-1 to TRBJ2-1; D gene uncertain. The CDR3 consists of 14 residues. Per the germline V gene, CDR1 is SGHRS and CDR2 is YFSETQ. The V end lost 0 bases, the J end lost 1 base, and 5 bases lay between the germline ends. The DNA for the CDR3 is TGCGCCAGCAGCTTGGGAGGTTCCTACAATGAGCAGTTCTTC. The encoded protein is CASSLGGSYNEQFF.

In the case of this clone: Other nucleotide sequences in the sample specify the same CDR3. V and J are TRBV19 and TRBJ1-5; possible D gene TRBD1, 6 bases. The CDR3 contains 14 residues. V shed 3 bases and J shed 4 bases, with 10 bases lying between them. Germline assignment: CDR1 LNHDA and CDR2 SQIVND (reference sequence). The CDR3 spells CASSMSGVNQPQHF. CDR3 bases: TGTGCCAGTAGTATGTCAGGGGTGAATCAGCCCCAGCATTTT.

J is TRBJ2-7 and V is TRBV6-5, with 10 bases aligning to TRBD1. The germline gives CDR1 MNHEY, CDR2 SVGAGI. V shed 2 bases, J shed 3 bases, and the junction held 7 bases outside the gene matches. The CDR3 is 16 amino acids. The CDR3 here is CASSYGTGVVGYEQYF. CDR3 nucleotides: TGTGCCAGCAGTTACGGGACAGGGGTTGTGGGCTACGAGCAGTACTTC.

This clone was recorded once. The J gene is TRBJ1-5, the V gene TRBV21-1. TRBV21-1 is labeled a pseudogene. CDR3 size: 13 residues. CDR3: CASDNYSNQPQHF. CDR3 sequence (DNA): TGTGCCAGCGATAATTATAGCAATCAGCCCCAGCATTTT.

CDR3 sequence: CASSLGTLAEETQYF. The CDR3 DNA reads TGTGCCAGCAGCTTAGGCACTCTAGCTGAAGAGACCCAGTACTTC. The genes are TRBV11-3 and TRBJ2-5; tentatively, D is TRBD2 (5 bases). Looked up from germline, CDR1 is SGHNT and CDR2 is YENEEA. V was shortened by 1 base and J by 3 bases, with 12 bases between the two germline ends. This CDR3 is built from 15 residues.

V usage is TRBV4-2 and J usage is TRBJ2-1; maybe TRBD2 (6 bases). CDR3 length: 16 residues. Trimming removed 4 bases from V and 8 bases from J, with 21 bases in between. From germline, CDR1 is LGHNA and CDR2 YNFKEQ. Here the CDR3 DNA reads TGTGCCAGCAGCCGTCCCGAGCAGCGGGTCCACGATGAGCAGTTCTTC. Encoded protein: CASSRPEQRVHDEQFF.

V and J are TRBV27 and TRBJ2-1; 8 bases line up with TRBD2. Germline V lookup: CDR1 MNHEY, CDR2 SMNVEV (reference sequence). V gave up 1 base and J gave up 6 bases; unmatched junction bases: 5. CDR3 size: 15 residues. The CDR3 nucleotides read TGTGCCAGCAGTTTATTAGCGGGATCCCTCAATGAGCAGTTCTTC. It is translated as CASSLLAGSLNEQFF.

This chain uses TRBV6-5 with TRBJ2-5; D unclear. Germline V gene data show CDR1 as MNHEY and CDR2 as SVGAGI. The CDR3 runs to 13 residues. V was trimmed by 7 bases and J by 5 bases, leaving 14 bases between them. DNA of the CDR3: TGTGCCAGCACCCTAACGGCTGGTGAGACCCAGTACTTC. Encoded protein: CASTLTAGETQYF.

Details on this clone: This sample includes further DNA sequences coding for the same CDR3. The V and J genes are TRBV7-8 and TRBJ2-5, with TRBD2 as a possible D gene (5 bases). CDR1 is SGHVS and CDR2 is FQNEAQ in the germline V gene. The CDR3 is 13 residues long. V lost 1 base to trimming and J lost 2 bases, with 5 bases between them. The CDR3 protein is CASSLGLQETQYF. CDR3 nucleotides: TGTGCCAGCAGCTTAGGACTACAAGAGACCCAGTACTTC.

The chain uses TRBV24-1 and TRBJ1-2; D remains ambiguous. CDR3 length: 15 amino acids. Germline lookup yields CDR1 KGHDR and CDR2 SFDVKD. The germline V and J ends were trimmed by 4 bases and 7 bases, with 18 bases remaining between them. CDR3 region: CATSDRGLDRAGYTF. In DNA, the CDR3 is TGTGCCACCAGTGACCGAGGCCTCGATCGGGCTGGCTACACCTTC.

The rearrangement uses TRBV10-3 and TRBJ2-5, with 12 bases that match TRBD2. Germline V gene lookup returns CDR1 ENHRY and CDR2 SYGVKD. The V gene end was trimmed by 10 bases and the J gene end by 2 bases; junction bases not matched to a gene: 5. This CDR3 is 14 amino acids long. The CDR3 nucleotides read TGTGCCACCGGGACTAGCGGGTTACAAGAGACCCAGTACTTC. It is translated as CATGTSGLQETQYF.

The chain couples TRBV7-2 to TRBJ2-1; D tentatively fits TRBD1 or TRBD2 (5 bases each). Per germline, CDR1 SGHTA and CDR2 FQGNSA. V was clipped by 0 bases and J by 2 bases, with 5 bases between them. The CDR3 sequence is 14 residues long. CDR3 sequence (DNA): TGTGCCAGCAGCTTAGCGGGGGCCTACAATGAGCAGTTCTTC. It encodes CASSLAGAYNEQFF.

The rearrangement links TRBV6-1 to TRBJ2-7; 7 positions match TRBD2. Germline V CDR1 and CDR2: MNHNS, SASEGT. The J segment lost 9 bases and the V segment lost 1 base, leaving 9 bases of the junction unmatched. This CDR3 is built from 14 residues. The CDR3 DNA sequence: TGTGCCAGCAGTGAAGAGGGAGGGACGGGAGGGCAGTACTTC. It translates to CASSEEGGTGGQYF.

The chain employs TRBV4-2 and TRBJ2-7, with 7 nucleotides matching TRBD2. CDR1 is LGHNA and CDR2 is YNFKEQ in the germline V gene. The length of the CDR3 is 16 residues. The ends lost 2 bases at V and 2 bases at J; junction bases unmatched: 9. The CDR3 sequence: CASSQLRSGVTYEQYF. Here the CDR3 DNA reads TGTGCCAGCAGCCAACTTCGGAGCGGGGTGACCTACGAGCAGTACTTC.

In DNA, the CDR3 is TGTGCCAGCAGTCGGCTAGCGGGGGGGACCTACGAGCAGTACTTC. Translation: CASSRLAGGTYEQYF. This chain connects TRBV5-4 to TRBJ2-7, with 12 bases lining up with TRBD2. This CDR3 region has 15 residues. Germline V gene sequence: CDR1 SGHNT, CDR2 YYREEE (reference sequence). Trimming removed 5 bases from V and 2 bases from J; junction bases left unmatched: 5.

This clone was picked up one time. The gene calls are TRBV30 and TRBJ2-1; D is uncertain. Germline-derived CDR1 and CDR2 are GTSNPN and SVGIG (reference sequence). With 1 base removed from V and 5 bases from J, the gap between germline ends came to 9 bases. The CDR3 loop spans 13 amino acids. This CDR3 is CAWSGFLDNEQFF. CDR3 coding DNA: TGTGCCTGGAGTGGCTTCCTGGACAATGAGCAGTTCTTC.

This clone is a singleton in its sample. Other DNA sequences in this specimen translate into the identical CDR3. The chain recombines TRBV27 with TRBJ1-1; D might be TRBD1 (5 bases). V lost 3 bases and J 0 bases, leaving 8 bases between the germline ends. This CDR3 is 14 amino acids long. In germline, CDR1 is MNHEY, CDR2 SMNVEV (reference sequence). The CDR3 region is CASSFKGMNTEAFF. CDR3 in DNA: TGTGCCAGCAGTTTTAAGGGGATGAACACTGAAGCTTTCTTT.

The J gene is TRBJ2-5, the V gene TRBV11-2; 8 bases fit TRBD2. This CDR3 is 18 amino acids long. The J segment lost 0 bases and the V segment lost 1 base, leaving 10 bases of the junction unmatched. CDR1 is SGHAT and CDR2 is FQNNGV in the germline V gene. The CDR3 protein is CASSLGGLALPYQETQYF. The CDR3 DNA reads as TGTGCCAGCAGCTTAGGCGGACTAGCCCTTCCCTACCAAGAGACCCAGTACTTC.